This TCR beta chain originates from a study of cytomegalovirus exposure and HLA in healthy donors. Study findings and constraints: Earlier findings revealed that most TCR beta V segments proved productive either about 87% or about 30% of the time. Within a later analysis, the majority of CMV-associated TCR beta chains appeared HLA-restricted. Fewer N-insertions than the approximately 700-donor mean were reportedly shown by an Asian-associated ancestry cluster in a later analysis.

Likely unrecorded immune exposures existed in these nominally healthy donors. The CDR3 contains 14 residues. Germline-derived CDR1 and CDR2 are LGHNA and YSLEER. The junction had 5 bases not matched to a gene; V was cut back by 4 bases and J by 2 bases. The primer mix had 60 Vbeta and 13 Jbeta primers. This table comes from immunoSEQ multiplex PCR, and its TCRdb copy is limited to in-frame clones, with some not included. The table shows under 110,000 clones, with 75% to 90% occurring only once. Notes on this clone: Its matching antigen is unknown.

The chain links TRBV4-3 to TRBJ2-7, with 7 bases fitting TRBD1. The sequenced sample was PBMCs. The sequence was obtained from a man aged 30-40 years in good health and CMV-seronegative. For the CDR3, the DNA is TGCGCCAGCAGCCTAGGGACAGAAACCTACGAGCAGTACTTC. Amino acids: CASSLGTETYEQYF.